The rows below give T cell receptor beta chains drawn from one sample of a study of blood T cell repertoires in COVID-19. The table came from immunoSEQ multiplex PCR; TCRdb's copy has only in-frame clones and leaves some out. The sample carries around 24,000 clones, around 91% recorded once. The sample taken for sequencing was peripheral blood. These receptors were collected from a woman aged 55-75 years with active COVID-19. The CDR3 runs from the conserved cysteine through the conserved F or W. D genes are given only for firm matches. The size of a clone is reported for some rows only, either as once, few or many, or as a class for expanded clones.

J,V,size,length,D,CDR3,DNA
TRBJ2-1,TRBV7-6,NA,16,NA,CASSLVSGLSYNEQFF,TGTGCCAGCAGCTTAGTGAGCGGGCTCTCCTACAATGAGCAGTTCTTC
TRBJ2-5,TRBV18,NA,17,NA,CASSPASSANRGETQYF,TGTGCCAGCTCACCGGCCTCTAGCGCCAATCGAGGAGAGACCCAGTACTTC
TRBJ2-7,TRBV27,NA,18,NA,CASGQGLSSGSMGYEQYF,TGTGCTTCGGGACAGGGCTTATCTAGCGGGAGTATGGGCTACGAGCAGTACTTC
TRBJ2-7,TRBV12-3/TRBV12-4,NA,13,TRBD1,CASRRGQAGEQYF,TGTGCCAGCAGACGGGGACAGGCTGGGGAGCAGTACTTC
TRBJ2-7,TRBV28,NA,18,NA,CASSYRRQGGTRGYEQYF,TGTGCCAGCAGTTACCGCCGACAGGGAGGAACCAGGGGCTACGAGCAGTACTTC
TRBJ2-7,TRBV18,NA,14,NA,CASSPARRAHEQYF,TGTGCCAGTTCGCCTGCTCGGAGGGCCCACGAGCAGTACTTC
TRBJ2-1,TRBV5-4,NA,15,TRBD1,CASSLPYRGRNEQFF,TGTGCCAGCAGCCTTCCGTACAGGGGGAGAAATGAGCAGTTCTTC
TRBJ2-1,TRBV2,NA,14,NA,CASRASWVEFEQFF,TGTGCCAGCAGAGCCTCCTGGGTGGAGTTCGAGCAGTTCTTC
TRBJ1-4,TRBV27,NA,16,TRBD1,CASSSTGASTNEKLFF,TGTGCCAGCAGTTCTACAGGGGCCTCAACTAATGAAAAACTGTTTTTT
TRBJ2-1,TRBV10-1,NA,16,TRBD2,CASSVGTSGRAGEQFF,TGCGCCAGCAGTGTCGGGACTAGCGGGAGGGCCGGTGAGCAGTTCTTC
TRBJ1-1,TRBV5-1,NA,19,NA,CASSSTQGFPGMNSTEAFF,TGCGCCAGCAGCTCAACCCAGGGGTTCCCGGGGATGAATAGCACTGAAGCTTTCTTT
TRBJ1-1,TRBV15,NA,15,NA,CATSRDRRAGAEAFF,TGTGCCACCAGCAGAGATAGAAGGGCGGGGGCTGAAGCTTTCTTT
TRBJ1-2,TRBV19,few,14,NA,CASRTQQGVEGYTF,TGTGCCAGTAGGACTCAACAGGGTGTCGAGGGCTACACCTTC
TRBJ1-4,TRBV5-1,NA,15,TRBD1,CASSARQGSGEKLFF,TGCGCCAGCAGCGCAAGACAGGGTTCGGGTGAAAAACTGTTTTTT
TRBJ2-2,TRBV2,few,13,NA,CASSEASFGELFF,TGTGCCAGCAGTGAAGCGAGTTTCGGGGAGCTGTTTTTT
TRBJ2-2,TRBV11-2,NA,14,NA,CASSTRQDTGELFF,TGTGCCAGCAGCACTCGACAGGACACCGGGGAGCTGTTTTTT
TRBJ1-5,TRBV24-1,NA,18,TRBD1,CATSDRQGAESSNQPQHF,TGTGCCACCAGTGATCGACAGGGGGCCGAATCGAGCAATCAGCCCCAGCATTTT
TRBJ2-7,TRBV28,NA,14,NA,CASTPGFESYEQYF,TGTGCCAGCACTCCAGGGTTTGAGTCCTACGAGCAGTACTTC
TRBJ2-2,TRBV12-3/TRBV12-4,NA,13,NA,CASRNMNTGELFF,TGTGCCAGCAGAAACATGAACACCGGGGAGCTGTTTTTT
TRBJ1-2,TRBV29-1,NA,15,NA,CSVEDPGRENYGYTF,TGCAGCGTTGAAGATCCGGGCAGGGAAAACTATGGCTACACCTTC
TRBJ2-7,TRBV11-2,NA,15,TRBD2,CASSLTGGREAEQYF,TGTGCCAGCAGCTTAACGGGGGGGCGGGAGGCCGAGCAGTACTTC
TRBJ2-2,TRBV5-1,NA,17,TRBD2,CASSELIAGGPTGELFF,TGCGCCAGCAGCGAGCTAATAGCGGGAGGGCCCACCGGGGAGCTGTTTTTT
TRBJ2-1,TRBV10-3,NA,18,TRBD1,CAHGPGTGGFRVYNEQFF,TGTGCCCACGGACCTGGGACAGGGGGCTTTAGGGTTTACAATGAGCAGTTCTTC
TRBJ1-5,TRBV28,NA,15,TRBD1,CASSTRQGGNQPQHF,TGTGCCAGCAGTACCAGACAGGGTGGCAATCAGCCCCAGCATTTT
TRBJ2-7,TRBV30,NA,14,NA,CAWSRIADTYEQYF,TGTGCCTGGAGTCGGATAGCGGATACCTACGAGCAGTACTTC
TRBJ2-3,TRBV5-1,NA,23,TRBD2,CASSLRTGYWTETSGSGADTQYF,TGCGCCAGCAGCTTGAGGACGGGCTACTGGACCGAGACTAGCGGGAGTGGGGCAGATACGCAGTATTTT
TRBJ2-1,TRBV5-1,NA,12,TRBD1,CASSFTGVEQFF,TGCGCCAGCAGCTTTACAGGGGTTGAGCAGTTCTTC
TRBJ2-1,TRBV11-2,NA,14,TRBD2,CASVGTISYNEQFF,TGTGCCAGCGTGGGGACTATCTCCTACAATGAGCAGTTCTTC
TRBJ2-5,TRBV3-1/TRBV3-2,NA,16,TRBD1,CASSLRGQGDTETQYF,TGTGCCAGCAGCCTTCGAGGACAGGGGGATACGGAGACCCAGTACTTC
TRBJ1-1,TRBV7-2,NA,17,TRBD1,CASSLARRTGRDTEAFF,TGTGCCAGCAGCTTAGCTCGGAGGACAGGGAGGGACACTGAAGCTTTCTTT
TRBJ2-5,TRBV7-6,NA,15,NA,CASSLVAAYQETQYF,TGTGCCAGCAGCTTAGTGGCGGCCTACCAAGAGACCCAGTACTTC
TRBJ2-5,TRBV7-8,NA,16,NA,CASSLARPPRIVTQYF,TGTGCCAGCAGCTTAGCGCGGCCCCCTAGGATTGTGACCCAGTACTTC
TRBJ2-3,TRBV7-2,NA,15,NA,CASSGQAESRDTQYF,TGTGCCAGCAGCGGTCAGGCTGAAAGTCGAGATACGCAGTATTTT
TRBJ2-1,TRBV19,NA,16,NA,CASSIPGASSYNEQFF,TGTGCCAGTAGTATCCCAGGGGCATCCTCCTACAATGAGCAGTTCTTC
TRBJ1-2,TRBV2,once,15,NA,CASSRSGSSRGGYTF,TGTGCCAGCAGCCGAAGCGGGTCCTCGCGGGGTGGCTACACCTTC
TRBJ1-5,TRBV7-9,NA,15,TRBD1,CASSPGTVDNQPQHF,TGTGCCAGCAGCCCAGGGACAGTGGACAATCAGCCCCAGCATTTT
TRBJ2-3,TRBV11-2,NA,16,NA,CASSLARASGTDTQYF,TGTGCCAGCAGCTTGGCAAGGGCTAGCGGCACAGATACGCAGTATTTT
TRBJ2-3,TRBV19,NA,14,NA,CASSQSGRTDTQYF,TGTGCCAGTAGTCAAAGCGGACGCACAGATACGCAGTATTTT
TRBJ2-3,TRBV7-5,NA,16,NA,CVRRPVGGLDSDTQYF,TGTGTCAGAAGGCCCGTAGGGGGACTAGACTCCGATACGCAGTATTTT
TRBJ2-7,TRBV29-1,NA,16,TRBD1,CSVEKEAWTGVHEQYF,TGCAGCGTTGAAAAGGAGGCTTGGACAGGGGTCCACGAGCAGTACTTC
TRBJ2-5,TRBV7-9,NA,16,NA,CASSLPLVTGQETQYF,TGTGCCAGCAGCCTCCCCCTCGTAACAGGACAAGAGACCCAGTACTTC
TRBJ2-3,TRBV5-1,NA,14,TRBD2,CASSRSGSSDTQYF,TGCGCCAGCAGCCGTAGCGGGAGTTCAGATACGCAGTATTTT
TRBJ1-1,TRBV11-2,NA,13,TRBD1,CASSLDRDTEAFF,TGTGCCAGCAGCTTGGACAGGGACACTGAAGCTTTCTTT
TRBJ2-1,TRBV5-1,NA,15,TRBD2,CASSLPGTNYNEQFF,TGCGCCAGCAGCCTTCCCGGGACTAACTACAATGAGCAGTTCTTC
TRBJ2-5,TRBV18,NA,14,TRBD1,CASLQGTTQETQYF,TGTGCCAGCTTACAGGGGACCACCCAAGAGACCCAGTACTTC
TRBJ2-7,TRBV3-1/TRBV3-2,NA,14,NA,CASSRQLVSYEQYF,TGTGCCAGCAGCCGCCAACTAGTTTCGTACGAGCAGTACTTC
TRBJ2-3,TRBV15,NA,12,NA,CAVSGQGDTQYF,TGTGCCGTGAGCGGGCAGGGAGATACGCAGTATTTT
TRBJ2-7,TRBV20-1,NA,11,NA,CSAPSGYEQYF,TGCAGTGCTCCTTCCGGTTACGAGCAGTACTTC
TRBJ2-1,TRBV5-1,NA,14,NA,CASKRRESYNEQFF,TGCGCCAGCAAAAGGAGAGAGTCCTACAATGAGCAGTTCTTC